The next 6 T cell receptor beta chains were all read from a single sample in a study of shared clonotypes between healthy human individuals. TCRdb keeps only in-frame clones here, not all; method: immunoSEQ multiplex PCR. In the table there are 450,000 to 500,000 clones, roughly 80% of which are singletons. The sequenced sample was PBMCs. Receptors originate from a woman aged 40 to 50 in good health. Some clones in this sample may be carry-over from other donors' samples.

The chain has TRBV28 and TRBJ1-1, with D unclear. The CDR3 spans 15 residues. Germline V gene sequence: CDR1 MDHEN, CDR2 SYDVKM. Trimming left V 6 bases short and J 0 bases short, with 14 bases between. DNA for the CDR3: TGTGCCAGCAGCCCTCGGGCCGGCCTGAACACTGAAGCTTTCTTT. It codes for CASSPRAGLNTEAFF.

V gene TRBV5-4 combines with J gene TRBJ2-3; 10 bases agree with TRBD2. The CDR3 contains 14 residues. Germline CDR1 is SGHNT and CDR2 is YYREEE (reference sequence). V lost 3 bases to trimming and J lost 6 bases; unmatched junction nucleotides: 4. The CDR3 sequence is CASSSSSGSDTQYF. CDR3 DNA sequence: TGTGCCAGCAGCTCGTCTAGCGGGAGTGATACGCAGTATTTT.

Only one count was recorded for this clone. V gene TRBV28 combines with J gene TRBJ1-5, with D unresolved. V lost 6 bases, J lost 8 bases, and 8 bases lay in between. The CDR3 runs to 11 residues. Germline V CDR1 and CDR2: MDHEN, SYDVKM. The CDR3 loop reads CASRSREPQHF. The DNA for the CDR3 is TGTGCCAGCAGGTCTAGGGAGCCCCAGCATTTT.

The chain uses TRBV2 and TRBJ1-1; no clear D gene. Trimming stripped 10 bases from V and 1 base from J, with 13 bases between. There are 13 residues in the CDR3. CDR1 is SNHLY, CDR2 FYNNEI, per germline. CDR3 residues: CATTSVGNTEAFF. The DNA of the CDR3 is TGTGCCACTACGAGCGTCGGGAACACTGAAGCTTTCTTT.

The CDR3 nucleotides read TGTGCCAGCAGTTTGTCACTAGCGGGATTCTACGAGCAGTACTTC. Its translation: CASSLSLAGFYEQYF. The chain couples TRBV27 to TRBJ2-7, with 10 bases identical to TRBD2. Germline CDR1 and CDR2: MNHEY and SMNVEV (reference sequence). Trimming at V came to 3 bases and at J to 3 bases, leaving 5 bases not matched to a gene. This CDR3 has 15 residues.

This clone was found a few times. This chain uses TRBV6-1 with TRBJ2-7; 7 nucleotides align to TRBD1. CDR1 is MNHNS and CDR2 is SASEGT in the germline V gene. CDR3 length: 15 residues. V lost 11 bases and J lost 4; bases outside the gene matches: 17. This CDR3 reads CAANNPPGQTYEQYF. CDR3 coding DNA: TGTGCCGCAAATAACCCTCCGGGACAGACATACGAGCAGTACTTC.